The 32 T cell receptor beta chains given below trace back to one sample, sequenced in a study of blood T cells in healthy people across ages. Combining a sample-barcoded 5' primer with a J-beta primer mix, a second PCR ran for about 7 to 11 cycles. TCRdb re-analysed the 5' RACE reads in MiXCR, keeping a single row per CDR3 protein. The sample yields about 640,000 distinct CDR3 sequences, around 54% seen once. Sequencing input: blood. All receptors derive from a man aged 55-75 years in good health.

The V call is TRBV9, the J call TRBJ2-3, with D possibly matching TRBD2 (7 bases). Trimming stripped 0 bases from V and 6 bases from J, with 11 bases between. Germline-derived CDR1 and CDR2 are SGDLS and YYNGEE. There are 14 residues in the CDR3. CDR3 nucleotides: TGTGCCAGCAGCGTAGTAGGGGGGGCCGATACGCAGTATTTT. Amino acids: CASSVVGGADTQYF.

This sequence joins TRBV5-4 and TRBJ1-2; maybe TRBD1 (5 bases). Germline V lookup: CDR1 SGHNT, CDR2 YYREEE (reference sequence). The CDR3 spans 16 residues. Trimming stripped 5 bases from V and 2 bases from J, with 19 bases between. The CDR3 bases are TGTGCCAGCAGACTGGACGCAGGGTTGAAGAACTATGGCTACACCTTC. Protein product: CASRLDAGLKNYGYTF.

This clonotype was seen ten or more times. The chain employs TRBV7-9 and TRBJ2-5; no definite D call. Deletions cut 1 base from V and 0 bases from J, with 3 bases between. CDR3 length equals 13 residues. Germline lookup yields CDR1 SEHNR and CDR2 FQNEAQ (reference sequence). DNA of the CDR3: TGTGCCAGCAGCTTAGGCAACCAAGAGACCCAGTACTTC. Translated: CASSLGNQETQYF.

The chain is built from TRBV3-1 and TRBJ2-3; tentatively, D is TRBD1 or TRBD2 (7 bases each). The CDR3 contains 17 residues. Germline CDR1 and CDR2: LGHDT and YNNKEL (reference sequence). V lost 3 bases to trimming and J lost 6 bases, with 22 bases between them. DNA for the CDR3: TGTGCCAGCAGCCATCGACAGGGTAGCGGGTTGCGTGATACGCAGTATTTT. It specifies CASSHRQGSGLRDTQYF.

The table lists this clonotype with a count of one. The CDR3 region is CASSFRPASGGVQFF. The CDR3 bases are TGTGCCAGCAGTTTTCGCCCTGCCTCAGGGGGCGTGCAGTTCTTC. The rearrangement links TRBV12-3 or TRBV12-4 to TRBJ2-1; 8 positions agree with TRBD1. V shed 3 bases and J 12 bases; nucleotides not matched to a gene: 13. CDR3 length: 15 amino acids.

This sequence joins TRBV2 and TRBJ2-1; D gene uncertain. Trimming left V 4 bases short and J 4 bases short, with 8 bases between. The CDR3 runs to 13 residues. Germline CDR1 is SNHLY and CDR2 is FYNNEI. The CDR3 spells CASSGARYNEQFF. The CDR3 DNA sequence: TGTGCCAGCAGTGGGGCACGGTACAATGAGCAGTTCTTC.

The J gene is TRBJ1-2, the V gene TRBV11-2, with D hard to call. The CDR3 runs to 13 residues. CDR1 SGHAT and CDR2 FQNNGV come from the germline V gene. V was shortened by 6 bases and J by 4 bases, with 12 bases between the two germline ends. CDR3 sequence reads: CASSSSEGYGYTF. The CDR3, as DNA: TGTGCCAGCAGTTCCTCGGAGGGCTATGGCTACACCTTC.

This clonotype has more than one count but fewer than ten. V gene TRBV10-3 combines with J gene TRBJ1-2, with TRBD1 identical over 7 bases. CDR3 length: 17 amino acids. With 3 bases clipped from V and 3 bases from J, the junction kept 13 bases outside the gene matches. In germline, CDR1 is ENHRY, CDR2 SYGVKD. The CDR3 spells CAISDRLTGASDYGYTF. The CDR3, as DNA: TGTGCCATCAGTGACCGCCTAACAGGGGCATCAGACTATGGCTACACCTTC.

This chain links TRBV12-3 or TRBV12-4 with TRBJ2-7; possible D gene TRBD1, 6 bases. With the DNA end fitting TRBJ2-5 better, the J assignment may be wrong. There are 15 residues in the CDR3. CDR3 sequence (DNA): TGTGCCAGCAGCCTCCGGGACACTCCTCGAGAGACCCAGTACTTC. It codes for CASSLRDTPRETQYF.

The chain carries TRBV20-1 and TRBJ1-2; D ambiguous. Germline values: CDR1 DFQATT, CDR2 SNEGSKA (reference sequence). The CDR3 length is 13 residues. Trimming pared 4 bases from V and 4 bases from J, leaving 13 bases between. The CDR3 DNA reads as TGCAGTGCTACGTCGACAAGCGGCTATGGCTACACCTTC. Amino acids: CSATSTSGYGYTF.

In this sample, this clonotype turned up a few times. V and J are TRBV20-1 and TRBJ2-5; either TRBD1 or TRBD2 may supply D (6 bases each). Germline V lookup: CDR1 DFQATT, CDR2 SNEGSKA (reference sequence). With 3 bases removed from V and 2 bases from J, the gap between germline ends came to 16 bases. The CDR3 is 15 amino acids. CDR3 sequence (DNA): TGCAGTGCTAGGGGACTCCCTCAGGGGCAAGAGACCCAGTACTTC. Translation gives CSARGLPQGQETQYF.

This clonotype occurred a few times. This rearrangement joins TRBV5-1 to TRBJ2-5; D call uncertain. V was clipped by 0 bases and J by 3 bases, with 12 bases between them. This CDR3 region has 15 residues. From germline, CDR1 is SGHRS and CDR2 YFSETQ. CDR3 sequence reads: CASSLDFGTEETQYF. CDR3 nucleotides: TGCGCCAGCAGCTTGGACTTTGGTACAGAAGAGACCCAGTACTTC. Based on the CDR3 plus reference TRBV5-1 and TRBJ2-5, the full variable domain is KAGVTQTPRYLIKTRGQQVTLSCSPISGHRSVSWYQQTPGQGLQFLFEYFSETQRNKGNFPGRFSGRQFSNSRSEMNVSTLELGDSALYLCASSLDFGTEETQYFGPGTRLLVL.

This clonotype was counted a few times. The chain joins TRBV11-2 to TRBJ2-7, with D perhaps matching TRBD1 or TRBD2 (5 bases each). The J call may not be correct, given that the DNA end is closer to TRBJ2-5. Germline CDR1 is SGHAT and CDR2 is FQNNGV. The CDR3 consists of 14 residues. CDR3 DNA: TGTGCCAGCAGCCGCCTGGGGGATGAGAAGACCCAGTACTTC. Translating it yields CASSRLGDEKTQYF.

The table lists this clonotype with a count of one. The gene calls are TRBV7-9 and TRBJ1-1; 7 positions agree with TRBD1. The CDR3 has 17 amino acids. Germline loops: CDR1 SEHNR, CDR2 FQNEAQ (reference sequence). V dropped 5 bases and J dropped 0; count of bases not matched to a gene: 12. The CDR3 sequence is CASSHYRGLYMNTEAFF. CDR3 sequence (DNA): TGTGCCAGCAGCCACTACAGGGGCCTTTACATGAACACTGAAGCTTTCTTT.

In its sample, this clonotype was seen once. This chain links TRBV5-1 with TRBJ2-5; tentatively, D is TRBD2 (6 bases). Trimming left V 3 bases short and J 9 bases short, with 12 bases between. The CDR3 totals 12 residues. Germline CDR1 and CDR2: SGHRS and YFSETQ. The CDR3 here is CASSWEVGPQYF. The CDR3, as DNA: TGCGCCAGCAGCTGGGAGGTGGGCCCCCAGTACTTC.

The chain couples TRBV7-9 to TRBJ2-7; D gene unclear. The CDR3 totals 11 residues. Trimming removed 4 bases from V and 10 bases from J, with 11 bases in between. CDR1 and CDR2 from the germline V gene are SEHNR and FQNEAQ (reference sequence). CDR3: CASSSDLAQYF. Written as DNA, the CDR3 is TGTGCCAGCAGCTCTGACCTTGCCCAGTACTTC.

The chain links TRBV15 to TRBJ2-5, with D perhaps being TRBD1 or TRBD2 (5 bases each). The J call may be wrong; the DNA end is better matched by TRBJ2-7. The CDR3 consists of 13 residues. CDR1 LNHNV and CDR2 YYDKDF come from the germline V gene (reference sequence). CDR3 bases: TGTGCCACCAGCAGAGACAGGGAGCGCGAGCAGTACTTC. Translation gives CATSRDREREQYF.

The rearrangement uses TRBV11-2 and TRBJ1-2, with D unresolved. Germline CDR1 SGHAT, CDR2 FQNNGV. V lost 1 base to trimming and J lost 2 bases, with 14 bases between them. This CDR3 contains 16 residues. The CDR3 is CASSLGASGLNYGYTF. Here the CDR3 DNA reads TGTGCCAGCAGCTTAGGGGCGTCGGGCCTCAACTATGGCTACACCTTC.

The CDR3 DNA follows: TGTGCCAGCAGCCAGCAGGCTAGCGGGGGGACAGGGGATTTCGGCTACACCTTC. Its protein product is CASSQQASGGTGDFGYTF. V usage is TRBV9 and J usage is TRBJ1-2; TRBD1 agrees at 10 bases. The germline CDR1 and CDR2 sequences are SGDLS and YYNGEE. The CDR3 contains 18 residues. Trimming removed 4 bases from V and 8 bases from J; junction bases left unmatched: 20.

The rearrangement uses TRBV24-1 and TRBJ1-1; unclear D gene. This CDR3 contains 13 residues. Germline CDR1 is KGHDR and CDR2 is SFDVKD. The V gene lost 5 bases and the J gene lost 3 bases, with 9 bases spanning the gap. The CDR3 DNA reads as TGTGCCACCAGTGCTGCGGGTTACACTGAAGCTTTCTTT. Amino acid sequence: CATSAAGYTEAFF.

The chain combines TRBV3-1 with TRBJ1-4, with D possibly TRBD1 on 6 matching bases. The germline V and J ends were trimmed by 3 bases and 4 bases, with 12 bases remaining between them. This CDR3 is built from 15 residues. Germline V gene sequence: CDR1 LGHDT, CDR2 YNNKEL (reference sequence). CDR3 coding DNA: TGTGCCAGCAGCCACGGGGGCGCCCGTAATGAAAAACTGTTTTTT. Residues: CASSHGGARNEKLFF.

This rearrangement joins TRBV10-3 to TRBJ2-2, with D tentatively TRBD2 (6 bases). Germline V gene data show CDR1 as ENHRY and CDR2 as SYGVKD. Trimming took off 11 bases at V and 3 bases at J, with 13 bases between the two ends. The CDR3 contains 13 residues. CDR3: CAGSSEHTGELFF. The CDR3 bases are TGTGCCGGGTCTAGCGAGCACACCGGGGAGCTGTTTTTT.

This chain links TRBV28 with TRBJ1-4; D unresolved. CDR3 length: 12 amino acids. Germline loops: CDR1 MDHEN, CDR2 SYDVKM. V was pared by 8 bases and J by 5 bases, with 9 bases between. The CDR3 sequence: CASVTGNEKLFF. The CDR3, as DNA: TGTGCCAGCGTAACCGGGAATGAAAAACTGTTTTTT.

V is TRBV3-1 and J is TRBJ2-3; TRBD2 might be the D (6 bases). From germline, CDR1 is LGHDT and CDR2 YNNKEL (reference sequence). The CDR3 has 16 amino acids. Trimming shortened V by 4 bases and J by 4 bases, and 18 bases separated the two germline ends. Written as DNA, the CDR3 is TGTGCCAGCAGCCGCGAAGGGCTAGCGAGCGCAGATACGCAGTATTTT. Translating it yields CASSREGLASADTQYF.

This clonotype was detected only a few times. This chain uses TRBV5-1 with TRBJ2-6; D is unclear. V was cut by 5 bases and J by 0 bases, with 9 bases left in between. The CDR3 sequence is 15 residues long. Looked up from germline, CDR1 is SGHRS and CDR2 is YFSETQ. The DNA for the CDR3 is TGCGCCAGCAGACAGATTAGCTCTGGGGCCAACGTCCTGACTTTC. It yields the protein CASRQISSGANVLTF.

This clonotype was seen more than once but under ten times. The V and J genes are TRBV15 and TRBJ2-1; 9 bases line up with TRBD2. The CDR3 totals 14 residues. In germline, CDR1 is LNHNV, CDR2 YYDKDF (reference sequence). V lost 1 base and J lost 8; bases outside the gene matches: 3. The CDR3 nucleotides read TGTGCCACCAGCAGAGGGACTAGCGTGGATGAGCAGTTCTTC. This translates into CATSRGTSVDEQFF.

The CDR3: CSARGEVADTQYF. The CDR3 DNA follows: TGCAGTGCTAGAGGTGAGGTGGCAGATACGCAGTATTTT. V and J are TRBV20-1 and TRBJ2-3; D is unclear. CDR1 DFQATT and CDR2 SNEGSKA come from the germline V gene (reference sequence). With 1 base removed from V and 4 bases from J, the gap between germline ends came to 9 bases. This CDR3 region has 13 residues.

The gene calls are TRBV5-1 and TRBJ2-4, with 8 bases identical to TRBD2. The DNA end is a closer match to TRBJ2-7, so the J assignment may be wrong. CDR1 is SGHRS and CDR2 is YFSETQ in the germline V gene. The length of the CDR3 is 17 residues. CDR3 nucleotides: TGCGCCAGCAGCTTGGCCGTTAGCGGGGCCGGCATATACGAGCAGTACTTC. It is translated as CASSLAVSGAGIYEQYF.

The rearrangement joins TRBV27 to TRBJ2-5; 8 bases map to TRBD2. Germline CDR1 MNHEY, CDR2 SMNVEV (reference sequence). The CDR3 runs to 16 residues. The junction had 12 bases not matched to a gene; V was cut back by 4 bases and J by 5 bases. The CDR3 nucleotides read TGTGCCAGCAGTTCCTCCCTCCGGGGGGGCTATGAGACCCAGTACTTC. It translates to CASSSSLRGGYETQYF.

This clonotype was seen only a few times. The rearrangement uses TRBV4-2 and TRBJ2-1; possible D gene TRBD1, 6 bases. The CDR3 consists of 18 residues. Trimming removed 4 bases from V and 0 bases from J, with 19 bases in between. Looked up from germline, CDR1 is LGHNA and CDR2 is YNFKEQ. The CDR3 bases are TGTGCCAGCAGCCCGGCCGATAGGACAGTCAGCTCCTACAATGAGCAGTTCTTC. Its translation is CASSPADRTVSSYNEQFF.

The chain joins TRBV12-3 or TRBV12-4 to TRBJ2-3; possible D gene TRBD1, 6 bases. Trimming removed 2 bases at V and 6 bases at J, with 15 bases between. CDR3 length: 15 residues. CDR3 DNA: TGTGCCAGCAGTTTACGGAGTAACAGGGCGGATACGCAGTATTTT. Amino acid sequence: CASSLRSNRADTQYF.

J is TRBJ2-1 and V is TRBV9; 8 nucleotides line up with TRBD1. The CDR3 contains 16 residues. The V segment lost 2 bases and the J segment 4 bases; nucleotides outside the gene matches: 8. Germline V gives CDR1 SGDLS, CDR2 YYNGEE. The CDR3 loop is CASSVMGTGPYNEQFF. CDR3 sequence (DNA): TGTGCCAGCAGCGTCATGGGGACAGGACCATACAATGAGCAGTTCTTC.